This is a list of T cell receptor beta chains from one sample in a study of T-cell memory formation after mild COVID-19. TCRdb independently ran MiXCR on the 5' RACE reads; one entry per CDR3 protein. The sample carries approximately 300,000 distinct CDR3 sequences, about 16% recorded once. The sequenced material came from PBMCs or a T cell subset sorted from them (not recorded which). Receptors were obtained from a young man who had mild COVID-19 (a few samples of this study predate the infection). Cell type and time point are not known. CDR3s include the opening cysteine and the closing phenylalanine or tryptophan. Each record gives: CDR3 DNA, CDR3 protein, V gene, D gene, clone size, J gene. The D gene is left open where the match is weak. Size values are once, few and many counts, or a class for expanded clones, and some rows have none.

TGTGCCAGCAGTGAAGCTGCGGGGGATCAGCCCCAGCATTTT CASSEAAGDQPQHF TRBV6-1 - - TRBJ1-5
TGTGCCAGCAGTTTTCGGAGGGGGAACACTTCACCCCTCCACTTT CASSFRRGNTSPLHF TRBV12-3/TRBV12-4 - - TRBJ1-6
TGCGCCAGCAGTCTCGCAGCGGGCCATTGGGAGCAGTACTTC CASSLAAGHWEQYF TRBV23-1 - - TRBJ2-7
TGTGCCAGCGGCAGGGGGCCTCTCACTGAAGCTTTCTTT CASGRGPLTEAFF TRBV2 TRBD1 few TRBJ1-1
TGTGCCAGCAGTAGAATTAGCGGGGGGGTCGAGACCCAGTACTTC CASSRISGGVETQYF TRBV4-2 TRBD2 few TRBJ2-5
TGCAGTGCTAGGGGACTAGCGGGGGGTTTTTCCTACAATGAGCAGTTCTTC CSARGLAGGFSYNEQFF TRBV20-1 TRBD2 few TRBJ2-1
TGTGCCAGCAGCACCGGCGAGGGGGATACTGAAGCTTTCTTT CASSTGEGDTEAFF TRBV4-2 - - TRBJ1-1
TGTGCCAGCAGCCATCCCGGGACCGACCAAGAGACCCAGTACTTC CASSHPGTDQETQYF TRBV14 - few TRBJ2-5
TGTGCCAGCAGCTTAGACCGGCAGGGGATCACAGATACGCAGTATTTT CASSLDRQGITDTQYF TRBV7-2 - few TRBJ2-3
TGCAGTGCTAACCGACAGGGCGTGAACACTGAAGCTTTCTTT CSANRQGVNTEAFF TRBV20-1 TRBD1 - TRBJ1-1
TGTGCCAGCAGCGTAGGGGCTAGCGAGTCAGATACGCAGTATTTT CASSVGASESDTQYF TRBV9 - - TRBJ2-3
TGTGCCAGCAGCCCGGACGGGGGAGCCAAAAACATTCAGTACTTC CASSPDGGAKNIQYF TRBV7-8 - many TRBJ2-4
TGTGCCAGCAGCCAAGGGACGGGGAACACTGAAGCTTTCTTT CASSQGTGNTEAFF TRBV7-9 - many TRBJ1-1
TGCAGTGCCGTACAGGGGGCGCGGACTGAAGCTTTCTTT CSAVQGARTEAFF TRBV20-1 TRBD1 - TRBJ1-1
TGCGCCAGCAGCCAAGGCGGGACTAGCGGGACCAGGACCCAGTACTTC CASSQGGTSGTRTQYF TRBV4-3 TRBD2 few TRBJ2-5
TGCAGCGTCTGGACAGGGTGGCACAATGAGCAGTTCTTC CSVWTGWHNEQFF TRBV29-1 TRBD1 many TRBJ2-1
TGTGCCAGCAGCGTAAGGAGCTCCTATAATTCACCCCTCCACTTT CASSVRSSYNSPLHF TRBV7-9 - - TRBJ1-6
TGCGCCAGCAGCTTGCAAGGGATGGAAGAAAAACTGTTTTTT CASSLQGMEEKLFF TRBV5-1 - few TRBJ1-4
TGTGCCAGCAGCTTGTGGGCAAACGGGGAGACCCAGTACTTC CASSLWANGETQYF TRBV5-4 - - TRBJ2-5
TGCAGCGTTGAACTAGGGGGTGACATTCAGTACTTC CSVELGGDIQYF TRBV29-1 - few TRBJ2-4
TGTGCCAGCAAGGCGGAGACCAATTCACCCCTCCACTTT CASKAETNSPLHF TRBV2 - - TRBJ1-6
TGCAGTGCTAGAGATGGTCCGGCGTCCTACGAGCAGTACTTC CSARDGPASYEQYF TRBV20-1 - few TRBJ2-7
TGTGCCAGCAGCCCCGGGCTAGCGGGGGGGATGAATGAGCAGTTCTTC CASSPGLAGGMNEQFF TRBV7-2 TRBD2 many TRBJ2-1
TGTGCCAGCAGCCCAGGTCGCGGGATATCCTACAATGAGCAGTTCTTC CASSPGRGISYNEQFF TRBV7-2 - few TRBJ2-1
TGTGCCACAGGCAAGTCCGGACTGAACACTGAAGCTTTCTTT CATGKSGLNTEAFF TRBV18 - - TRBJ1-1
TGTGCCAGCAGCTTGGAGGGGCGGGGAGATACGCAGTATTTT CASSLEGRGDTQYF TRBV7-3 - - TRBJ2-3
TGCGCCAGCAGCCATTCTAGCGGAATCAATGAGCAGTTCTTC CASSHSSGINEQFF TRBV4-1 TRBD2 - TRBJ2-1
TGTGCCACCAGCAGAGAGAAAACAGGGGATGGCTACACCTTC CATSREKTGDGYTF TRBV15 TRBD1 many TRBJ1-2
TGTGCCACCAGCCGTTCTGGGGGGAACGAGCAGTACTTC CATSRSGGNEQYF TRBV15 - few TRBJ2-7
TGTGCCAGCAGCGTACGGAGCGGGGGGGCGGACGGGGCCAACGTCCTGACTTTC CASSVRSGGADGANVLTF TRBV9 TRBD2 - TRBJ2-6
TGTGCCAGCAGCCAGGCCGGAGGAGTAGGTCAGCCCCAGCATTTT CASSQAGGVGQPQHF TRBV4-2 - few TRBJ1-5
TGTGCCAGCAGCTTATACGGACATAGCAATCAGCCCCAGCATTTT CASSLYGHSNQPQHF TRBV7-2 - few TRBJ1-5
TGTGCCAGCAGCTTAACGTGGAGGGGCTCCTACAATGAGCAGTTCTTC CASSLTWRGSYNEQFF TRBV7-2 - many TRBJ2-1
TGTGCCAGCAGCTTAGTCAGTAATCAGCCCCAGCATTTT CASSLVSNQPQHF TRBV7-9 - few TRBJ1-5
TGTGCCAGCAGCACCAAGGCCAACGTCCTGACTTTC CASSTKANVLTF TRBV7-2 - few TRBJ2-6
TGTGCCAGCAGCCAAACCGTTGTGGAGCAGTTCTTC CASSQTVVEQFF TRBV14 - - TRBJ2-1
TGCGCCAGCAGCCAAGGAGTATACACAGGGCAAGGATATGGCTACACCTTC CASSQGVYTGQGYGYTF TRBV4-3 - - TRBJ1-2
TGTGCCAGCGGGGGCGTACAAAATTCACCCCTCCACTTT CASGGVQNSPLHF TRBV2 - - TRBJ1-6
TGTGCCAGCAGTGGGGCTGAAGCTTTCTTT CASSGAEAFF TRBV25-1 - few TRBJ1-1
TGCGCCAGCAGCGCATCCTTAGCGGGGGCTTATAATGAGCAGTTCTTC CASSASLAGAYNEQFF TRBV5-1 TRBD2 - TRBJ2-1